The 15 T cell receptor beta chains in this list originate from one sample, sequenced in a study of OX40 agonist ivuxolimab in advanced cancers. Profiled with immunoSEQ multiplex PCR; TCRdb holds only in-frame clones, not every one. The sample has approximately 99,000 clones, 94% seen once; the top ten hold less than 0.2%. The sample was CD4+ or CD8+ T cells sorted from blood, taken in a trial of the OX40 agonist ivuxolimab. These receptor sequences come from an adult with an advanced solid tumor such as melanoma, head and neck, liver or kidney cancer.

The chain carries TRBV6-6 and TRBJ1-1, with D possibly TRBD1 on 6 matching bases. Per germline, CDR1 MNHNY and CDR2 SVGAGI (reference sequence). The CDR3 runs to 14 residues. Trimming took 4 bases from V and 6 from J, leaving 15 bases between them. The chain's CDR3 is CASSSTGKYAEAFF. CDR3 bases: TGTGCCAGCAGTTCCACAGGGAAATATGCTGAAGCTTTCTTT.

This sequence joins TRBV29-1 and TRBJ1-3; TRBD1 aligns across 8 bases. CDR1 is SQVTM, CDR2 ANQGSEA, per germline. This CDR3 has 12 amino acids. V gave up 3 bases and J gave up 16 bases; unmatched junction bases: 11. CDR3 region: CSVEGVGQVFYF. CDR3 sequence (DNA): TGCAGCGTTGAGGGTGTGGGACAGGTCTTCTATTTT. The full variable domain, in which reference TRBV29-1 and TRBJ1-3 provide the parts outside the CDR3, is SAVISQKPSRDICQRGTSLTIQCQVDSQVTMMFWYRQQPGQSLTLIATANQGSEATYESGFVIDKFPISRPNLTFSTLTVSNMSPEDSSIYLCSVEGVGQVFYFGEGSWLTVV.

V usage is TRBV5-1 and J usage is TRBJ1-4, with TRBD1 identical over 10 bases. Germline V gives CDR1 SGHRS, CDR2 YFSETQ. V lost 1 base, J lost 7 bases, and 4 bases stayed unmatched. This CDR3 contains 15 residues. CDR3 in DNA: TGCGCCAGCAGCTTGTTGGGGACAGGGGTTGAAAAACTGTTTTTT. As protein: CASSLLGTGVEKLFF.

CDR3 residues: CASSMRQGSGNEKLFF. Here the CDR3 DNA reads TGTGCCAGTAGTATGAGGCAGGGAAGCGGTAATGAAAAACTGTTTTTT. V usage is TRBV19 and J usage is TRBJ1-4, with TRBD1 as a possible D gene (5 bases). The germline gives CDR1 LNHDA, CDR2 SQIVND (reference sequence). The CDR3 is made up of 16 amino acids. Trimming took 3 bases from V and 4 from J, leaving 15 bases between them.

This chain joins TRBV9 and TRBJ2-3, with 10 bases aligning to TRBD2. Losses at the gene ends were 4 bases for V and 5 bases for J; bases not matched to a gene: 7. The CDR3 has 15 residues. Germline lookup yields CDR1 SGDLS and CDR2 YYNGEE. CDR3 in DNA: TGTGCCAGCAGCTTACGGACTAGCGGCGGAGATACGCAGTATTTT. This codes for CASSLRTSGGDTQYF.

The V and J genes are TRBV7-2 and TRBJ1-5, with D unresolved. The CDR3 consists of 15 residues. The germline V and J ends were trimmed by 1 base and 7 bases, with 14 bases remaining between them. Germline CDR1 reads SGHTA; CDR2 reads FQGNSA. CDR3 region: CASSLVSSRQQPQHF. The CDR3, as DNA: TGTGCCAGCAGCTTAGTTTCCTCCCGTCAACAGCCCCAGCATTTT.

The rearrangement joins TRBV28 to TRBJ1-1; D gene uncertain. Germline loops: CDR1 MDHEN, CDR2 SYDVKM. V gave up 8 bases and J gave up 8 bases, with 12 bases separating them. The CDR3 runs 11 residues. The CDR3, as DNA: TGTGCCAGCTCCCGGTCCGACGAAGCTTTCTTT. As protein: CASSRSDEAFF. The whole variable domain, remainder taken from reference TRBV28 and TRBJ1-1, is DVKVTQSSRYLVKRTGEKVFLECVQDMDHENMFWYRQDPGLGLRLIYFSYDVKMKEKGDIPEGYSVSREKKERFSLILESASTNQTSMYLCASSRSDEAFFGQGTRLTVV.

This clone was observed once. Written as DNA, the CDR3 is TGCGCCAGCAGCGTCGGACGGGCGGGGGAAGCTCAGTTCTTC. Residues: CASSVGRAGEAQFF. The V and J genes are TRBV10-1 and TRBJ2-1; 7 nucleotides align to TRBD2. With 6 bases clipped from V and 13 bases from J, the junction kept 15 bases outside the gene matches. Looked up from germline, CDR1 is WNHNN and CDR2 is SYGVQD (reference sequence). There are 14 residues in the CDR3.

V and J are TRBV18 and TRBJ2-7; D is undetermined. Germline CDR1 and CDR2: KGHSH and LQKENI. V was cut by 2 bases and J by 0 bases, with 11 bases left in between. The CDR3 has 15 residues. The CDR3 region is CASSPDQALSYEQYF. As DNA, the CDR3 is TGTGCCAGCTCACCAGACCAGGCCCTCTCCTACGAGCAGTACTTC.

The chain uses TRBV28 and TRBJ1-6, with a weak D call TRBD1 (5 bases). The CDR3 runs to 13 residues. Trimming shortened V by 8 bases and J by 4 bases, and 9 bases separated the two germline ends. The V gene's germline CDR1 is MDHEN and CDR2 SYDVKM. The CDR3 protein is CASLRGYNSPLHF. CDR3 in DNA: TGTGCCAGCCTTCGGGGGTATAATTCACCCCTCCACTTT.

The chain combines TRBV6-5 with TRBJ2-3; 9 bases are shared with TRBD1. This CDR3 spans 15 amino acids. Germline trimming cut 4 bases from V and 4 bases from J; bases unmatched to any gene: 6. Germline loops: CDR1 MNHEY, CDR2 SVGAGI. CDR3 amino acids: CASSFRDRASDTQYF. In nucleotides, the CDR3 is TGTGCCAGCAGTTTTCGGGACAGGGCATCAGATACGCAGTATTTT.

The gene calls are TRBV5-6 and TRBJ1-1; perhaps TRBD1 as D (6 bases). The CDR3 extends over 16 amino acids. Trimming stripped 3 bases from V and 3 bases from J, with 18 bases between. Looked up from germline, CDR1 is SGHDT and CDR2 is YYEEEE. The chain's CDR3 is CASSSGIRGAYTEAFF. CDR3 bases: TGTGCCAGCAGCTCTGGGATTAGGGGGGCTTACACTGAAGCTTTCTTT.

On this clone: The junction and the germline gene differ at one end; a read error may be behind it. Other nucleotide sequences in the sample specify the same CDR3. This chain connects TRBV7-6 to TRBJ2-3; D call uncertain. Germline-derived CDR1 and CDR2 are SGHVS and FNYEAQ. The CDR3 runs to 15 residues. The CDR3 reads CASSLYGPSTDTQYF. Written as DNA, the CDR3 is TGCGCCAGCAGCTTATACGGACCTAGCACAGATACGCAGTATTTT.

V is TRBV10-3 and J is TRBJ1-4; 8 nucleotides line up with TRBD1. CDR3 length equals 16 residues. Germline-derived CDR1 and CDR2 are ENHRY and SYGVKD. The trim removed 3 bases at V and 0 bases at J, leaving 3 bases unmatched. CDR3 loop: CAISDLQGATNEKLFF. Here the CDR3 DNA reads TGTGCCATCAGTGACTTACAGGGGGCAACTAATGAAAAACTGTTTTTT.

This clone turned up a few times. This rearrangement joins TRBV5-1 to TRBJ2-2; no clear D. The V and J ends lost 4 bases and 4 bases respectively, with 14 bases between them. CDR1 and CDR2 from the germline V gene are SGHRS and YFSETQ. The CDR3 consists of 15 residues. CDR3 protein: CASSIGASPTGELFF. The CDR3 DNA sequence: TGCGCCAGCAGCATTGGCGCTAGTCCCACCGGGGAGCTGTTTTTT.